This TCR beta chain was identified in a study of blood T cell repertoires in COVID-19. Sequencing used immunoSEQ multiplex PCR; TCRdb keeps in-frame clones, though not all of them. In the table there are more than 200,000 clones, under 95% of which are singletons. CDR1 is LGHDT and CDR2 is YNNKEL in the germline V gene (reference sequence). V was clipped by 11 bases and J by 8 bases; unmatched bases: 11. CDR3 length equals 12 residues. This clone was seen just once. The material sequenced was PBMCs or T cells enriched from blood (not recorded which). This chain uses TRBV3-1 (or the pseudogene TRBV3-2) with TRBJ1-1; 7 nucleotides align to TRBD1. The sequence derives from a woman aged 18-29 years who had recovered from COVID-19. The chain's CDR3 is CAVAPTGMEAFF. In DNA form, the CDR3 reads TGTGCCGTAGCGCCGACAGGGATGGAAGCTTTCTTT.